The 9 T cell receptor beta chains below come from one sample, sequenced in a study of cytomegalovirus exposure and HLA in healthy donors. PCR used 60 Vbeta primers and 13 Jbeta primers. Produced via immunoSEQ multiplex PCR; TCRdb's table is partial and in-frame only. Of 150,000 to 200,000 clones in the sample, 81% are singletons; the top ten hold just over 2%. Material for sequencing was PBMCs. All receptors come from a woman aged 18 to 35 in good health and CMV-seropositive.

This chain uses TRBV6-4 with TRBJ2-3, with D possibly matching TRBD2 (7 bases). Germline V lookup: CDR1 MRHNA, CDR2 SNTAGT. V dropped 3 bases and J dropped 1 base, with 11 bases sitting between them. The CDR3 sequence is 15 residues long. CDR3 in amino acids: CASSESGGGTDTQYF. CDR3 DNA sequence: TGTGCCAGCAGTGAGTCGGGGGGCGGCACAGATACGCAGTATTTT.

The chain is built from TRBV5-1 and TRBJ2-7; 8 positions agree with TRBD1. Germline V gene sequence: CDR1 SGHRS, CDR2 YFSETQ. Trimming took 0 bases from V and 2 from J; bases not matched to a gene: 4. This CDR3 has 15 residues. The CDR3: CASSLGDRTAYEQYF. CDR3 in DNA: TGCGCCAGCAGCTTGGGGGACAGGACCGCCTACGAGCAGTACTTC.

V gene TRBV4-2 combines with J gene TRBJ2-2, with D hard to call. V was trimmed by 1 base and J by 4 bases, leaving 7 bases between them. Germline V lookup: CDR1 LGHNA, CDR2 YNFKEQ. There are 14 residues in the CDR3. This chain's CDR3 is CASSQARVTGELFF. The CDR3 nucleotides are TGTGCCAGCAGCCAAGCTCGGGTCACCGGGGAGCTGTTTTTT.

This clone was recorded a few times. The chain recombines TRBV5-4 with TRBJ2-1, with a possible D match to TRBD2 (5 bases). Deletions cut 0 bases from V and 2 bases from J, with 12 bases between. The CDR3 consists of 16 residues. CDR1 and CDR2 (germline): SGHNT, YYREEE (reference sequence). The CDR3 sequence is CASSLEAGVAYNEQFF. DNA for the CDR3: TGTGCCAGCAGCTTGGAGGCCGGGGTGGCCTACAATGAGCAGTTCTTC.

The chain is built from TRBV5-6 and TRBJ1-4; D is undetermined. The CDR3 covers 17 residues. Trimming left V 3 bases short and J 0 bases short, with 15 bases between. The germline V gene encodes CDR1 SGHDT and CDR2 YYEEEE. The CDR3 is CASSSFGSGTTNEKLFF. Here the CDR3 DNA reads TGTGCCAGCAGCTCCTTTGGAAGCGGGACAACTAATGAAAAACTGTTTTTT.

The genes are TRBV28 and TRBJ1-2; D perhaps matches TRBD1 (5 bases). The ends were cut back, 1 base at V and 4 bases at J, with 7 bases in the middle. The CDR3 is 13 residues long. Germline CDR1 and CDR2: MDHEN and SYDVKM. The CDR3 coding sequence is TGTGCCAGCAGTTTATCCGGGGGCTATGGCTACACCTTC. This encodes CASSLSGGYGYTF.

This clone came up a few times. The CDR3 loop reads CASSQEDSWMNTEAFF. CDR3 in DNA: TGCGCCAGCAGCCAAGAAGACAGCTGGATGAACACTGAAGCTTTCTTT. J is TRBJ1-1 and V is TRBV4-3; possibly TRBD1 for D (5 bases). CDR1 is LGHNA and CDR2 is YSLEER in the germline V gene. CDR3 length equals 16 residues. Trimming took 0 bases from V and 0 from J, leaving 11 bases between them.

V gene TRBV19 combines with J gene TRBJ1-2; 9 bases are shared with TRBD1. The CDR3 has 14 amino acids. J lost 3 bases, V lost 3 bases, and 2 bases had no gene match. Germline V lookup: CDR1 LNHDA, CDR2 SQIVND (reference sequence). The CDR3 sequence: CASSMRDRDYGYTF. The CDR3 nucleotides read TGTGCCAGTAGTATGAGGGACAGGGACTATGGCTACACCTTC. The whole variable domain, filled in from reference TRBV19 and TRBJ1-2, reads DGGITQSPKYLFRKEGQNVTLSCEQNLNHDAMYWYRQDPGQGLRLIYYSQIVNDFQKGDIAEGYSVSREKKESFPLTVTSAQKNPTAFYLCASSMRDRDYGYTFGSGTRLTVV.

The chain links TRBV10-2 to TRBJ1-1, with 7 bases that match TRBD1. The CDR3 is made up of 14 amino acids. CDR1 is WSHSY, CDR2 SAAADI, per germline. J gave up 4 bases and V 6 bases, and 8 bases lay outside the gene matches. CDR3 coding DNA: TGCGCCAGCAGGAAACAGGGGATGAGCACTGAAGCTTTCTTT. Translation: CASRKQGMSTEAFF.